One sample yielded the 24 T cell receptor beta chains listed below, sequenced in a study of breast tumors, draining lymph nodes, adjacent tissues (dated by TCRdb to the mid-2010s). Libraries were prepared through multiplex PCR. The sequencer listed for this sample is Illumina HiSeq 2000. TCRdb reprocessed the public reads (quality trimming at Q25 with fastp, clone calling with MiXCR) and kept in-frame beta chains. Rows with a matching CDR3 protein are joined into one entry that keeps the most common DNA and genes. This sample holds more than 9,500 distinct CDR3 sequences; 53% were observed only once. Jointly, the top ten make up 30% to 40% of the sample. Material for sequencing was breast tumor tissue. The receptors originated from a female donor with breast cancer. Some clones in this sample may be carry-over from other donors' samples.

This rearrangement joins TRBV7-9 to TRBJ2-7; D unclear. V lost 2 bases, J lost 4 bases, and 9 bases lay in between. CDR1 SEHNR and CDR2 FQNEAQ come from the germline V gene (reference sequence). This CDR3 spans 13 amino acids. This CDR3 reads CASSLTPEYEQYF. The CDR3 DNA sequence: TGTGCCAGCAGCTTAACTCCGGAATACGAGCAGTACTTC.

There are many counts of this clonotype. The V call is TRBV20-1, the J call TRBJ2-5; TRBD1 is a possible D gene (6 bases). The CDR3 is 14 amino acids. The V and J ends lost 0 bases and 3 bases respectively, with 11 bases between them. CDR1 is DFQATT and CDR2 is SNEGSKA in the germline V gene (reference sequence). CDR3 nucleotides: TGCAGTGCTAGAGATGGGGGCTACAAAGAGACCCAGTACTTC. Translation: CSARDGGYKETQYF.

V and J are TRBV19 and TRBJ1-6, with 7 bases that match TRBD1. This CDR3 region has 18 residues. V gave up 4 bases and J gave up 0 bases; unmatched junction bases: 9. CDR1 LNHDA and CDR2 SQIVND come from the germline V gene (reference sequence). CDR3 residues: CASSNRATGSSYNSPLHF. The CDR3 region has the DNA TGTGCCAGTAGTAATCGGGCGACAGGGAGCTCCTATAATTCACCCCTCCACTTT.

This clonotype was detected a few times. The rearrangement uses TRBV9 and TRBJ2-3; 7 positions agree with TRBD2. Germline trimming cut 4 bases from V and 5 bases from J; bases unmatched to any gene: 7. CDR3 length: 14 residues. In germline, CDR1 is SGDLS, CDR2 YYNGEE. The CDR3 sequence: CASSKAGVGDTQYF. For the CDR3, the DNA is TGTGCCAGCAGCAAGGCGGGGGTAGGAGATACGCAGTATTTT.

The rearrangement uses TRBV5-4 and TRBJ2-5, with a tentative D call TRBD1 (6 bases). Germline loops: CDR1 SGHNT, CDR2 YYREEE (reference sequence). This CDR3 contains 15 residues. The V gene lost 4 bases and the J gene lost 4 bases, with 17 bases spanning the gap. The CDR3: CASSLGRDTGETQYF. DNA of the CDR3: TGTGCCAGCAGCCTCGGTAGGGACACCGGAGAGACCCAGTACTTC.

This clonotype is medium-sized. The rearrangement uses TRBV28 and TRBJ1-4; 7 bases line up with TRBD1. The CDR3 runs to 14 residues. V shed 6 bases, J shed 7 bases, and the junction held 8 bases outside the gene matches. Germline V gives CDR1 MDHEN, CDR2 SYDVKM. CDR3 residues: CASSNRGQTEKLFF. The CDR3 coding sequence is TGTGCCAGCAGCAACAGGGGCCAAACTGAAAAACTGTTTTTT.

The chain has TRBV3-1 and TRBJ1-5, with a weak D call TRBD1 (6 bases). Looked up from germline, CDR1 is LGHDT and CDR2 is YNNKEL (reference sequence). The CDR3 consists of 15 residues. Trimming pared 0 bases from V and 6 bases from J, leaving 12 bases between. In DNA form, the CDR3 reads TGTGCCAGCAGCCAAGATCATACAGGGACTCAGCCCCAGCATTTT. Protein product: CASSQDHTGTQPQHF.

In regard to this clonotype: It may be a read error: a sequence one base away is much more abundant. The CDR3 DNA sequence: TGTGCCAGCAGTTGGTCCGGGGATCGGCCCCAGCATTTT. Translating it yields CASSWSGDRPQHF. This chain joins TRBV12-3 or TRBV12-4 and TRBJ1-5; D not certain. There are 13 residues in the CDR3. The V gene lost 4 bases and the J gene lost 9 bases, with 13 bases spanning the gap.

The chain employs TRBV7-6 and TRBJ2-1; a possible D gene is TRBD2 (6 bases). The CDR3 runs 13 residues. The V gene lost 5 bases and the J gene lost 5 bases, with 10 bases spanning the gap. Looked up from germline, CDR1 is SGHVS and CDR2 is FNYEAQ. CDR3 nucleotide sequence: TGTGCCAGCAGCCCGCGGAGGGACAATGAGCAGTTCTTC. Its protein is CASSPRRDNEQFF.

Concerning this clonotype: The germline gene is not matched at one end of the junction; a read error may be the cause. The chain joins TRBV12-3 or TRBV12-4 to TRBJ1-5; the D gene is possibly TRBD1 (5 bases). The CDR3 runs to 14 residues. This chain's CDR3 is CASGLGLSNQPQHF. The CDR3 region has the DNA TGTGCCAGCGGTTTGGGGCTTAGCAATCAGCCCCAGCATTTT.

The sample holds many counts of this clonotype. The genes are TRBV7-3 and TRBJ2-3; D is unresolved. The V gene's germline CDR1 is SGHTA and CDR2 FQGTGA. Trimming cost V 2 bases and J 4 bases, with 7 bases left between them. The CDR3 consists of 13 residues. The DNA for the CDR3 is TGTGCCAGCAGCTTATTCACGGCAGATACGCAGTATTTT. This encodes CASSLFTADTQYF.

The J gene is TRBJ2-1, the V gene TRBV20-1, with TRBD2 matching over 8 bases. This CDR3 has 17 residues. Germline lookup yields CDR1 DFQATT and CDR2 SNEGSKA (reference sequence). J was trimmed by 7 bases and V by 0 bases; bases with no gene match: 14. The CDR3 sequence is CSARDLKVAGHLNEQFF. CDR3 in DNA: TGCAGTGCTAGAGATTTAAAAGTAGCGGGGCATTTAAATGAGCAGTTCTTC.

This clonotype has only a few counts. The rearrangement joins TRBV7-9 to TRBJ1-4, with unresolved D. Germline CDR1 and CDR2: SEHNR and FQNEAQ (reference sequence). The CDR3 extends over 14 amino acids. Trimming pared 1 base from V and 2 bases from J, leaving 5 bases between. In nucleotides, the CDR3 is TGTGCCAGCAGCTTAGGCAGGACTAATGAAAAACTGTTTTTT. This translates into CASSLGRTNEKLFF.

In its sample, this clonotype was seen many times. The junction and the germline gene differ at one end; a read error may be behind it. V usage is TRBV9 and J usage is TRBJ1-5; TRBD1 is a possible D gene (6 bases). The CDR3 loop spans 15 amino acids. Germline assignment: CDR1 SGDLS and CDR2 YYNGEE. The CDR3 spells CASSVDQGMGQPPHF. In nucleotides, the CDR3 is TGTGCCAGCAGCGTAGATCAGGGGATGGGACAACCCCCGCATTTT.

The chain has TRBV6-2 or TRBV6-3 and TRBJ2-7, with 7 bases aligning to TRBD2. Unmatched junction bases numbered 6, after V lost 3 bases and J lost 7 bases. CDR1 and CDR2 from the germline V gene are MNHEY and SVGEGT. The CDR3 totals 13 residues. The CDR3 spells CASSYNGGGEQYF. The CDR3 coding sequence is TGTGCCAGCAGTTATAACGGCGGGGGAGAGCAGTACTTC.

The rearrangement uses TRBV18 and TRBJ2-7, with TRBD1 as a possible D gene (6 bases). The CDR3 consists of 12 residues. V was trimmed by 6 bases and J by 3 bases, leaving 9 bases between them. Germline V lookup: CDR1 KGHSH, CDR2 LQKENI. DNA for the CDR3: TGTGCCAGCTCTCCAGGGGACTACGAGCAGTACTTC. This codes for CASSPGDYEQYF.

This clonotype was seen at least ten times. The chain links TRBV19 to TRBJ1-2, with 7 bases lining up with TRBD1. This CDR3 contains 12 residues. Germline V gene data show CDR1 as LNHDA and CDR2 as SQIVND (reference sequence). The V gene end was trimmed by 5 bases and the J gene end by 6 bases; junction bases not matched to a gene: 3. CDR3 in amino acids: CASSPGQHGYTF. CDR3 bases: TGTGCCAGTAGTCCGGGACAGCATGGCTACACCTTC. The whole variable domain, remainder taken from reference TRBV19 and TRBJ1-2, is DGGITQSPKYLFRKEGQNVTLSCEQNLNHDAMYWYRQDPGQGLRLIYYSQIVNDFQKGDIAEGYSVSREKKESFPLTVTSAQKNPTAFYLCASSPGQHGYTFGSGTRLTVV.

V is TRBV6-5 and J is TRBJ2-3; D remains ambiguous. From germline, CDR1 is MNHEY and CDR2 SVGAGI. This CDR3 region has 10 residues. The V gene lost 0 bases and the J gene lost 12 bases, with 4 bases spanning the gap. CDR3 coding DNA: TGTGCCAGCAGTTACTCCCCCCAGTATTTT. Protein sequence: CASSYSPQYF.

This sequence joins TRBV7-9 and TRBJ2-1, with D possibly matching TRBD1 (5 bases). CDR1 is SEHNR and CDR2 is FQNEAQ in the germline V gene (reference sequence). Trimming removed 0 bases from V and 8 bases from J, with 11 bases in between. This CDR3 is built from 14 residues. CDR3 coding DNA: TGTGCCAGCAGCTTAGCGGTCTCAGGGTATGAGCAGTTCTTC. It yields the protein CASSLAVSGYEQFF.

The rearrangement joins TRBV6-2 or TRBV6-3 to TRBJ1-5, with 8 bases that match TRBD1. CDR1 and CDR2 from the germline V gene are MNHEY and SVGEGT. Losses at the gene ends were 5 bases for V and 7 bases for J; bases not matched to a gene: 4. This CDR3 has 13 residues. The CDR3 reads CASSGQGRQPQHF. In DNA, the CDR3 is TGTGCCAGCAGTGGACAGGGCCGGCAGCCCCAGCATTTT.

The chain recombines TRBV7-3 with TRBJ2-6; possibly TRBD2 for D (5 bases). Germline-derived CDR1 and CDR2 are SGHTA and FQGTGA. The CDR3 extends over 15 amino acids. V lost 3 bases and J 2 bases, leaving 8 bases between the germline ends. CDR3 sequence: CASSLSSTGANVLTF. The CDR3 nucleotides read TGTGCCAGCAGCTTGTCTAGCACTGGGGCCAACGTCCTGACTTTC.

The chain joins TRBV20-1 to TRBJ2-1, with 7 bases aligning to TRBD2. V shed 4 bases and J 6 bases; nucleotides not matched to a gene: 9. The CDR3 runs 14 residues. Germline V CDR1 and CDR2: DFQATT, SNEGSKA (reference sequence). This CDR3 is CSATGSGSGNEQFF. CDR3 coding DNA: TGCAGTGCTACCGGTAGCGGGTCTGGCAATGAGCAGTTCTTC.

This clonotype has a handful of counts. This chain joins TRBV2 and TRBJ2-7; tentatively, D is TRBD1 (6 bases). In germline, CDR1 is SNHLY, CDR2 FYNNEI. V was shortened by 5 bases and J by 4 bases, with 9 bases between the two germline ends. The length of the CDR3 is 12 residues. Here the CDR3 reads CASSKTGYEQYF. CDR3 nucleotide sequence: TGTGCCAGCAGTAAGACAGGATACGAGCAGTACTTC.

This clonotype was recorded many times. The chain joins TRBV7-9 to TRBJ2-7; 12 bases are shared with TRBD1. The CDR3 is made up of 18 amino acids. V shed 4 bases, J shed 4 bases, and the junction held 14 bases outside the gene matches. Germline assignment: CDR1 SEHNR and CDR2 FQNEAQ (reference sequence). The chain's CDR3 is CASSSENTGTGGWYEQYF. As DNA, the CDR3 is TGTGCCAGCAGCTCCGAAAACACCGGGACAGGGGGCTGGTACGAGCAGTACTTC. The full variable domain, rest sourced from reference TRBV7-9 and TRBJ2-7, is DTGVSQNPRHKITKRGQNVTFRCDPISEHNRLYWYRQTLGQGPEFLTYFQNEAQLEKSRLLSDRFSAERPKGSFSTLEIQRTEQGDSAMYLCASSSENTGTGGWYEQYFGPGTRLTVT.